This T cell receptor (beta chain) stems from a study of blood T cell repertoires in COVID-19 (dated by TCRdb to the early 2020s). With respect to the entire study: Collaborator samples came from the United States, Italy and Spain and covered acute and convalescent phases of COVID-19. The material from the prospective study consisted of cDNA or gDNA derived from T cells, B-cell-depleted T cells, or PBMCs. The dataset comprised deeply sampled blood TCRbeta repertoires from subjects exposed to, actively infected with, or recovered from COVID-19. The repertoires were released in a freely available public database intended as a resource for research on the immune response to SARS-CoV-2. The samples were drawn from two sources: the first 160 participants of the ongoing ImmuneRACE study, and 1,254 subjects contributed by 6 global collaborators. The sample metadata nearly always contained a de-identified subject ID, COVID-19 status, age in years and sex. HLA class I and class II types, where available, came from metadata supplied by the sample provider rather than from assay-based typing. The paper's findings and limits, for the study overall: The amount of clinical and demographic metadata varied by source and participant and was provided uncurated.

There are 14 amino acids in the CDR3, from cysteine to phenylalanine inclusive. Of the read, only the CDR3 DNA is kept; its 42 bases are in frame from base 1. The germline V gene provides CDR1 MNHEY and CDR2 SVGEGT. Trimming takes 3 bases from V and 2 bases from J, and the germline ends sit 11 bases apart. TCRbeta CDR3 regions were amplified from genomic DNA by means of the immunoSEQ Assay, a bias-controlled multiplex PCR. The original methods were these. The number of nucleated cells in each sample was estimated by amplification of reference gene primers within the assay. To quantify the absolute abundance of each unique TCRbeta CDR3 rearrangement, sequence reads were collapsed and filtered. For each sample, productive Simpson clonality was calculated as the square root of Simpson's diversity index over productive rearrangements. In TCRdb, the immuneACCESS table is reduced to in-frame sequences with V and J assigned. These tables do not hold every clone; where another copy was compared, an unresolved V gene accounts for under half, and the others remain unexplained. That table supplies the V and J calls and clone size; D and trimming were determined from the DNA. Within this sample are about 170,000 clones, with less than 90% of them counted one time only. The ten largest clones take up 14% of the sample.

As regards this clone: Its antigen remains undetermined. Base qualities are missing; no much larger clone stands one base away.

Whole blood was collected in K2EDTA tubes by collaborating institutions according to the institutions' own protocols. For TCRbeta analysis, collaborator samples were shipped as frozen whole blood, as isolated PBMCs, or as DNA extracted from either sample type. Rearrangement joined TRBV6-2 or TRBV6-3 to TRBJ2-7, with a weak D call of TRBD1 (5 bases match). This TCR derives from a man aged 18 to 29 with active or convalescent COVID-19. Sequencing was carried out using peripheral blood. For the CDR3, the sequence is CASSYGSGTYEQYF. The nucleotides are TGTGCCAGCAGTTATGGTTCAGGGACCTACGAGCAGTACTTC.